This passage covers 10 T cell receptor beta chains from one sample sequenced in a study of blood T cell repertoires in COVID-19. Generated by immunoSEQ multiplex PCR, the TCRdb table keeps only in-frame clones and is missing some. The sample lists roughly 380,000 clones; roughly 85% were seen once. What was sequenced was peripheral blood. The origin of the receptors is a woman between 18 and 29 years old with acute or convalescent COVID-19.

This clone came up once. This rearrangement joins TRBV9 to TRBJ1-1, with 11 positions matching TRBD1. Germline CDR1 reads SGDLS; CDR2 reads YYNGEE. The CDR3 is 15 residues long. V lost 4 bases, J lost 5 bases, and 7 bases stayed unmatched. Here the CDR3 DNA reads TGTGCCAGCAGCCCTCGGGACAGGGGGAGGACTGAAGCTTTCTTT. This translates into CASSPRDRGRTEAFF.

The rearrangement joins TRBV7-3 to TRBJ2-7; D not certain. This CDR3 has 13 residues. CDR1 and CDR2 (germline): SGHTA, FQGTGA. The V end was cut by 4 bases, the J end by 4 bases, with 11 bases between. CDR3 bases: TGTGCCAGCAGCTCCTCGACTGGATACGAGCAGTACTTC. Protein product: CASSSSTGYEQYF.

The chain couples TRBV2 to TRBJ1-6, with TRBD1 matching over 7 bases. CDR3 length equals 17 residues. Germline V gives CDR1 SNHLY, CDR2 FYNNEI. Trimming took 6 bases from V and 5 from J; bases not matched to a gene: 13. CDR3 sequence: CASRPDRAPYHNSPLHF. Written as DNA, the CDR3 is TGTGCCAGCAGACCAGACAGGGCCCCCTACCATAATTCACCCCTCCACTTT.

The chain joins TRBV2 to TRBJ2-2; TRBD1 might be the D (6 bases). Germline CDR1 and CDR2: SNHLY and FYNNEI. V lost 7 bases and J 4 bases, leaving 13 bases between the germline ends. The CDR3 length is 14 residues. CDR3 sequence (DNA): TGTGCCAGCATCCGGCAGGGGTTCACCGGGGAGCTGTTTTTT. It encodes CASIRQGFTGELFF. The full variable domain, rest sourced from reference TRBV2 and TRBJ2-2, is EPEVTQTPSHQVTQMGQEVILRCVPISNHLYFYWYRQILGQKVEFLVSFYNNEISEKSEIFDDQFSVERPDGSNFTLKIRSTKLEDSAMYFCASIRQGFTGELFFGEGSRLTVL.

In its sample, this clone was seen once. The chain uses TRBV5-4 and TRBJ1-1; TRBD1 matches at 8 bases. Per germline, CDR1 SGHNT and CDR2 YYREEE (reference sequence). The trim removed 4 bases at V and 4 bases at J, leaving 6 bases unmatched. The CDR3 totals 14 residues. The CDR3 loop is CASSPLTGGTEAFF. In DNA form, the CDR3 reads TGTGCCAGCAGCCCCCTTACAGGGGGCACTGAAGCTTTCTTT.

V gene TRBV28 combines with J gene TRBJ2-1, with 9 bases aligning to TRBD2. The CDR3 sequence is 14 residues long. Germline CDR1 is MDHEN and CDR2 is SYDVKM. With V trimmed by 5 bases and J by 4 bases, 3 bases remained unmatched. CDR3 nucleotides: TGTGCCAGCAGTAGACTAGCGGTTTACAATGAGCAGTTCTTC. It codes for CASSRLAVYNEQFF.

The chain uses TRBV24-1 and TRBJ2-1, with D possibly TRBD1 on 5 matching bases. In germline, CDR1 is KGHDR, CDR2 SFDVKD. V was trimmed by 5 bases and J by 6 bases, leaving 13 bases between them. The CDR3 sequence is 14 residues long. CDR3 DNA sequence: TGTGCCACCAGTGGCCCAGGGCTGCGCAATGAGCAGTTCTTC. This codes for CATSGPGLRNEQFF.

The chain uses TRBV5-1 and TRBJ1-4; 10 bases line up with TRBD1. Germline assignment: CDR1 SGHRS and CDR2 YFSETQ. CDR3 length equals 16 residues. The ends lost 4 bases at V and 8 bases at J; junction bases unmatched: 11. CDR3 sequence reads: CASSLTSGTGDEKLFF. CDR3 bases: TGCGCCAGCAGCCTAACATCCGGGACAGGGGACGAAAAACTGTTTTTT.

CDR3 bases: TGTGCCAGCAGTCCGGGACAGATAAATGACTACACAACTAATGAAAAACTGTTTTTT. Its protein product is CASSPGQINDYTTNEKLFF. The chain joins TRBV7-8 to TRBJ1-4, with 7 nucleotides matching TRBD1. Germline assignment: CDR1 SGHVS and CDR2 FQNEAQ. V gave up 6 bases and J gave up 0 bases; unmatched junction bases: 16. The CDR3 consists of 19 residues.

This clone was observed a handful of times. J is TRBJ1-5 and V is TRBV29-1, with 7 bases fitting TRBD1. Germline CDR1 and CDR2: SQVTM and ANQGSEA. The CDR3 has 13 residues. The J segment lost 7 bases and the V segment lost 6 bases, leaving 9 bases of the junction unmatched. Written as DNA, the CDR3 is TGCAGCGTCCTGGGACAGAGTGGGCAGCCCCAGCATTTT. Translating it yields CSVLGQSGQPQHF.